Sequencing of this T cell receptor beta chain was carried out in a study of blood T cells in healthy people across ages. Study background: About one barcoded beta molecule per two T cells came from capture by template switching.

A second PCR of 7 to 11 cycles used a sample-barcoded 5' primer and a J-beta primer mix. TCRdb processed the 5' RACE reads anew with MiXCR; each CDR3 protein has one entry. The sample has roughly 1.7 million distinct CDR3 sequences; about 31% are singletons. V was clipped by 1 base and J by 5 bases; unmatched bases: 5. This CDR3 is built from 15 residues. Per germline, CDR1 LGHDT and CDR2 YNNKEL (reference sequence). Overall study results and limits: Diversity estimates drawn from one million T cells were deemed underestimates. Strongly correlated with naive T cell percentage was TCR beta diversity. Per million T cells, TCR beta diversity dropped about linearly as age rose.

This clonotype was recorded only once. Its cognate antigen is unknown. The clonotype originates from a woman aged 30 to 39 in good health. This chain links TRBV3-1 with TRBJ2-1, with 7 bases identical to TRBD2. Sequenced sample: blood. The CDR3 loop is CASSQGWRGNNEQFF. The CDR3 DNA sequence: TGTGCCAGCAGCCAAGGTTGGCGGGGGAACAATGAGCAGTTCTTC.